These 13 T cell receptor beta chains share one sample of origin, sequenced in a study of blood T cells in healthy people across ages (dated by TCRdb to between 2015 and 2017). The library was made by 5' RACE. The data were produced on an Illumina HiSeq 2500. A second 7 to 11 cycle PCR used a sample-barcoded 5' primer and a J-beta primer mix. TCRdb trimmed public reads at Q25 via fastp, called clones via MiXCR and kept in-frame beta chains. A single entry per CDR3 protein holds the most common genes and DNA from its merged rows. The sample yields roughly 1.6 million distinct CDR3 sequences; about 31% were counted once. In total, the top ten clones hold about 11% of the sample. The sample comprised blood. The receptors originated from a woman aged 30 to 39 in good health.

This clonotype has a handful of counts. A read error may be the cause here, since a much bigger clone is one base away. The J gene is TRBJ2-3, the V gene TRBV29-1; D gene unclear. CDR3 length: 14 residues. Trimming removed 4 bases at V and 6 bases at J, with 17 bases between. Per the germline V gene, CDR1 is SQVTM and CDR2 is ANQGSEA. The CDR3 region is CSVACAWVGDTQYF. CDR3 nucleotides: TGCAGCGTTGCGTGTGCCTGGGTAGGCGATACGCAGTATTTT.

The CDR3 loop is CASSDPLTGTYEQYF. The DNA for the CDR3 is TGTGCCAGCAGCGACCCATTGACAGGTACCTACGAGCAGTACTTC. The chain recombines TRBV6-2 or TRBV6-3 with TRBJ2-7; perhaps TRBD1 as D (6 bases). Germline CDR1 is MNHEY and CDR2 is SVGEGT. This CDR3 has 15 amino acids. Trimming shortened V by 6 bases and J by 2 bases, and 17 bases separated the two germline ends.

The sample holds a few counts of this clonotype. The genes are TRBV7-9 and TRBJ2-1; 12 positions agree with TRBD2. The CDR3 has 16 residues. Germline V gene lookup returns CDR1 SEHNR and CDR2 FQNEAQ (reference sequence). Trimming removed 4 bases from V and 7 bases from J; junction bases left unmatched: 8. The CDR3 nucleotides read TGTGCCAGCAGCTCACTAGCGGGGGGCCCTGAGAATGAGCAGTTCTTC. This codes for CASSSLAGGPENEQFF.

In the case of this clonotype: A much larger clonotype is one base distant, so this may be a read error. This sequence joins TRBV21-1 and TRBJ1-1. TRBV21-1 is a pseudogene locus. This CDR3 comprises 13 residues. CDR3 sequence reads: CASNKGINTEAFF. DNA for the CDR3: TGTGCCAGCAACAAAGGAATAAACACTGAAGCTTTCTTT.

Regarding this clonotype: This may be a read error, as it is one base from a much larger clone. The CDR3, as DNA: TGCAGCGGCAGGGAGGTTTGGAGTGAGCAGTACTTC. Translation gives CSGREVWSEQYF. This chain uses TRBV29-1 with TRBJ2-5; the D gene is possibly TRBD2 (6 bases). From germline, CDR1 is SQVTM and CDR2 ANQGSEA. The CDR3 spans 12 residues. Trimming removed 7 bases at V and 11 bases at J, with 20 bases between.

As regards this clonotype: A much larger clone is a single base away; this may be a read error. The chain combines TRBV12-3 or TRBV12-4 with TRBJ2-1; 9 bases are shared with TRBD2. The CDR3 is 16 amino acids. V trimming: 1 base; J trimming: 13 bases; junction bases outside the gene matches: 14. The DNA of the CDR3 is TGTGCCAGCAGTTTAGGTGGTAGCGGGAGCCCAGAGACCCAGTTCTTC. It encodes CASSLGGSGSPETQFF.

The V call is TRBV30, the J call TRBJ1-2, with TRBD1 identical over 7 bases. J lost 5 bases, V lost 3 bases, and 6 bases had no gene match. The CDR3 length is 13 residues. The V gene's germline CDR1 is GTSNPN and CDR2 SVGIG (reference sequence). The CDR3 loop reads CAWRLDRVYGYTF. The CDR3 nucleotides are TGTGCCTGGAGGCTAGACAGGGTATATGGCTACACCTTC.

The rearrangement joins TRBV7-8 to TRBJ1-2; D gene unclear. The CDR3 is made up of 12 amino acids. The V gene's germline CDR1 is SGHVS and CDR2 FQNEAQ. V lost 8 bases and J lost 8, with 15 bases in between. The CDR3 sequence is CASSIDSGGYTF. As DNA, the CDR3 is TGTGCCAGCTCTATTGATTCAGGCGGCTACACCTTC.

CDR3 bases: TGCAGCGTGCCGACAGGGGTCACCGGGGAGCTGTTTTTT. Its protein is CSVPTGVTGELFF. The chain carries TRBV29-1 and TRBJ2-2, with 8 bases fitting TRBD1. With 6 bases clipped from V and 4 bases from J, the junction kept 4 bases outside the gene matches. Germline V gene sequence: CDR1 SQVTM, CDR2 ANQGSEA. This CDR3 region has 13 residues.

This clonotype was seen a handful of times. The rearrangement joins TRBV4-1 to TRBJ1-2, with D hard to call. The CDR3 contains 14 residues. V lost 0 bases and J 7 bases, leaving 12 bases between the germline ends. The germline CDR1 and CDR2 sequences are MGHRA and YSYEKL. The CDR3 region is CASSQDSRSGGYTF. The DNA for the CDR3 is TGCGCCAGCAGCCAAGATTCAAGGTCTGGTGGCTACACCTTC.

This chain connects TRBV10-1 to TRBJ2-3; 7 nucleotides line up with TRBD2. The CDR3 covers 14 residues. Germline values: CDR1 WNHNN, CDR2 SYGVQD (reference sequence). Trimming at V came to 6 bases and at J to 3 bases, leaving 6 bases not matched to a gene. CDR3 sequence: CASRDAGVTDTQYF. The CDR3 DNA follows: TGCGCCAGCAGGGATGCGGGAGTGACAGATACGCAGTATTTT.

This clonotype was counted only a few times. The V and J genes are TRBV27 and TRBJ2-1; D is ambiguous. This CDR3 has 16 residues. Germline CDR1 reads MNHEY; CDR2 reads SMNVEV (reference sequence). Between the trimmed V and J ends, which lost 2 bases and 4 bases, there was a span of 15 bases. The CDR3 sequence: CASSLVGVHGYNEQFF. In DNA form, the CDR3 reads TGTGCCAGCAGTTTAGTTGGAGTACATGGGTACAATGAGCAGTTCTTC.

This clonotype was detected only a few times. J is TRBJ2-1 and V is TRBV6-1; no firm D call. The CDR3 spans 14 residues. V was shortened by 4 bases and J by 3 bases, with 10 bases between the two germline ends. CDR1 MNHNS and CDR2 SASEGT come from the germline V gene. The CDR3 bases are TGTGCCAGCAGTGTGGACGGATACTACAATGAGCAGTTCTTC. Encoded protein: CASSVDGYYNEQFF.